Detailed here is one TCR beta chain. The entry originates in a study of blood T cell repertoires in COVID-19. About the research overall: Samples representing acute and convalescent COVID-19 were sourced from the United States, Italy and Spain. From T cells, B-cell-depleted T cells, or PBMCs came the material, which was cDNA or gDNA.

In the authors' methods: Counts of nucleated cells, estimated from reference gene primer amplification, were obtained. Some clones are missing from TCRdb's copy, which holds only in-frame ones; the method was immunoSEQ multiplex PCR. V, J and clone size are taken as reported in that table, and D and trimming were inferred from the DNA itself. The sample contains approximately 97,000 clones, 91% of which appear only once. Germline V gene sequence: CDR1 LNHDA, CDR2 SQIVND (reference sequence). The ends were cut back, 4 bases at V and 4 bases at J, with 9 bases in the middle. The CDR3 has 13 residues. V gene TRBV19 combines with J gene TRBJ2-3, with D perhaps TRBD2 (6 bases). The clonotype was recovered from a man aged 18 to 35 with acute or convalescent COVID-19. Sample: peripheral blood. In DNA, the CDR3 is TGTGCCAGTAGTAATGGCGGGGCAGATACGCAGTATTTT. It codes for CASSNGGADTQYF.